This entry features one T cell receptor (beta chain) sequence. Its antigen is unidentified. V was pared by 6 bases and J by 5 bases, with 11 bases of the junction left unmatched. CDR1 and CDR2 (germline): MNHEY, SVGAGI. This CDR3 is built from 15 residues. This record comes from a study of T cells in tuberculosis. Study information: This South African cohort compared adolescents with or without latent tuberculosis against adults with active tuberculosis.

Findings and limits, study-wide: A GMM-specific repertoire classifier reached approximately 90% accuracy, AUROC over 0.85.

Assay: immunoSEQ multiplex PCR; the TCRdb copy retains only in-frame clones and omits some. Of over 30,000 clones in the sample, roughly 97% were seen once. This receptor was obtained from a donor between 10 and 35 years old with latent tuberculosis or without tuberculosis infection. The specimen was PBMCs. V is TRBV6-5 and J is TRBJ2-7; the match to TRBD2 covers 9 bases. This chain's CDR3 is CASRNSGSNAHEQYF. CDR3 in DNA: TGTGCCAGCAGAAATAGCGGGAGTAACGCCCACGAGCAGTACTTC.